The 28 T cell receptor beta chains listed next were all sequenced from one sample in a study of T cell repertoires in cytomegalovirus infection (dated by TCRdb to about 2019). The sample was run on an Illumina HiSeq 1500. Using fastp at Q25 and MiXCR, TCRdb reprocessed the public reads and kept productive beta chains. When rows share a CDR3 protein, they turn into one entry using the most common DNA and genes. The sample table holds some 300,000 distinct CDR3 sequences, of which about 17% were seen once. Around 11% of the sample goes to the ten largest clones. Sequenced material: PBMCs. These receptors all come from a human donor in good health (CMV status not recorded). Some clones in this sample may be carry-over from other donors' samples.

The chain uses TRBV12-3 or TRBV12-4 and TRBJ2-7, with a tentative D call TRBD1 (6 bases). V was shortened by 4 bases and J by 0 bases, with 10 bases between the two germline ends. The CDR3 spans 14 residues. The CDR3 loop is CASSSPGVSYEQYF. The CDR3 bases are TGTGCCAGCAGTTCCCCAGGGGTCTCCTACGAGCAGTACTTC.

The gene calls are TRBV12-3 or TRBV12-4 and TRBJ2-5; D is ambiguous. V lost 1 base to trimming and J lost 5 bases, with 8 bases between them. This CDR3 spans 13 amino acids. Here the CDR3 DNA reads TGTGCCAGCAGTTTAGAGGTTGGGGAGACCCAGTACTTC. Translated, it gives CASSLEVGETQYF.

The V and J genes are TRBV7-6 and TRBJ2-3; TRBD2 might be the D (6 bases). Germline assignment: CDR1 SGHVS and CDR2 FNYEAQ. V shed 3 bases and J shed 6 bases, with 10 bases lying between them. The CDR3 length is 13 residues. The DNA of the CDR3 is TGTGCCAGCAGCTTTACGGGGGAGGATACGCAGTATTTT. Its translation is CASSFTGEDTQYF.

This clonotype was counted many times. The J gene is TRBJ2-7, the V gene TRBV7-9, with a weak D call TRBD1 (8 bases). This CDR3 is 15 amino acids long. Trimming left V 3 bases short and J 4 bases short, with 16 bases between. Germline assignment: CDR1 SEHNR and CDR2 FQNEAQ (reference sequence). CDR3 nucleotide sequence: TGTGCCAGCAGCTTCCAAGGACAGGGACTATACGAGCAGTACTTC. Translation gives CASSFQGQGLYEQYF.

The CDR3 region is CATSRDRGANYEQYF. The CDR3 DNA is TGTGCCACCAGCAGAGATCGGGGGGCCAACTACGAGCAGTACTTC. The gene calls are TRBV15 and TRBJ2-7, with a tentative D call TRBD2 (7 bases). Germline V gene data show CDR1 as LNHNV and CDR2 as YYDKDF (reference sequence). This CDR3 contains 15 residues. Trimming stripped 0 bases from V and 3 bases from J, with 12 bases between.

This clonotype has a handful of counts. The chain couples TRBV20-1 to TRBJ1-5; weak D call: TRBD1 (5 bases). The V gene lost 1 base and the J gene lost 4 bases, with 11 bases spanning the gap. Per germline, CDR1 DFQATT and CDR2 SNEGSKA (reference sequence). The CDR3 consists of 14 residues. The CDR3 sequence: CSARVNRQNQPQHF. The CDR3 DNA reads TGCAGTGCTAGAGTCAACAGGCAGAATCAGCCCCAGCATTTT.

This clonotype was observed a single time. V gene TRBV27 combines with J gene TRBJ1-4; D ambiguous. V lost 5 bases, J lost 8 bases, and 15 bases lay in between. Germline CDR1 is MNHEY and CDR2 is SMNVEV (reference sequence). The CDR3 loop spans 14 amino acids. This chain's CDR3 is CASSPSGPGEKLFF. In DNA, the CDR3 is TGTGCCAGCAGTCCGTCGGGCCCGGGAGAAAAACTGTTTTTT.

This clonotype was recorded at least ten times. The CDR3, as DNA: TGTGCCAGCAGTGTAGCGGGGGTGCGAGATACGCAGTATTTT. Translating it yields CASSVAGVRDTQYF. The rearrangement joins TRBV7-9 to TRBJ2-3; TRBD2 aligns across 9 bases. This CDR3 is built from 14 residues. Germline V lookup: CDR1 SEHNR, CDR2 FQNEAQ (reference sequence). V shed 6 bases and J 5 bases; nucleotides not matched to a gene: 6.

This clonotype came up many times. The J gene is TRBJ2-5, the V gene TRBV20-1, with 12 nucleotides matching TRBD2. Trimming cost V 8 bases and J 5 bases; bases outside gene matches: 6. From germline, CDR1 is DFQATT and CDR2 SNEGSKA (reference sequence). CDR3 length equals 13 residues. CDR3 amino acids: CSCGTSGRETQYF. DNA of the CDR3: TGCAGTTGCGGGACTAGCGGGCGGGAGACCCAGTACTTC.

The rearrangement joins TRBV10-3 to TRBJ1-5; D remains unclear. The CDR3 loop spans 13 amino acids. Trimming shortened V by 7 bases and J by 5 bases, and 12 bases separated the two germline ends. Germline V gene sequence: CDR1 ENHRY, CDR2 SYGVKD. The CDR3 region is CAITMEGYQPQHF. The CDR3 region has the DNA TGTGCCATCACCATGGAGGGTTATCAGCCCCAGCATTTT.

This clonotype has just a few counts. The chain has TRBV20-1 and TRBJ2-7; a weak D match, TRBD2 (6 bases). The CDR3 is 16 amino acids. Per the germline V gene, CDR1 is DFQATT and CDR2 is SNEGSKA (reference sequence). V was clipped by 0 bases and J by 0 bases, with 15 bases between them. The CDR3 region has the DNA TGCAGTGCTAGAGATCAGGACGGGAGTCCCTCCTACGAGCAGTACTTC. Translation: CSARDQDGSPSYEQYF.

This clonotype has a count of ten or more. V is TRBV25-1 and J is TRBJ2-2; D perhaps matches TRBD2 (5 bases). Germline V gene data show CDR1 as MGHDK and CDR2 as SYGVNS. The CDR3 is 14 residues long. V was trimmed by 3 bases and J by 6 bases, leaving 11 bases between them. CDR3 nucleotide sequence: TGTGCCAGCAGTGAGGCGGGTATCGCCGGGGAGCTGTTTTTT. This encodes CASSEAGIAGELFF.

CDR3 coding DNA: TGTGCCAGTAGTATTTGGCAGGGACGATCCTACAATGAGCAGTTCTTC. Amino acids: CASSIWQGRSYNEQFF. The chain uses TRBV19 and TRBJ2-1; D tentatively reads TRBD1 or TRBD2 (5 bases each). The ends were cut back, 3 bases at V and 1 base at J, with 13 bases in the middle. The CDR3 contains 16 residues. Looked up from germline, CDR1 is LNHDA and CDR2 is SQIVND (reference sequence).

This chain's CDR3 is CASRHAGPDTQYF. DNA for the CDR3: TGTGCCAGCCGTCACGCGGGGCCGGATACGCAGTATTTT. The genes are TRBV28 and TRBJ2-3; D may be TRBD2 (6 bases). The ends were cut back, 8 bases at V and 6 bases at J, with 15 bases in the middle. CDR1 and CDR2 (germline): MDHEN, SYDVKM. The CDR3 is 13 residues long.

The table lists this clonotype with a few counts. The chain carries TRBV7-9 and TRBJ1-6, with D unresolved. In germline, CDR1 is SEHNR, CDR2 FQNEAQ (reference sequence). V lost 5 bases, J lost 10 bases, and 15 bases lay in between. The CDR3 loop spans 14 amino acids. The CDR3 loop is CASSLLDDASPLHF. For the CDR3, the DNA is TGTGCCAGCAGCCTACTAGACGACGCATCACCCCTCCACTTT.

Many counts were recorded for this clonotype. The V call is TRBV6-2 or TRBV6-3, the J call TRBJ2-5; D unresolved. Trimming took off 7 bases at V and 1 base at J, with 10 bases between the two ends. This CDR3 comprises 13 residues. Germline-derived CDR1 and CDR2 are MNHEY and SVGEGT. CDR3 amino acids: CASTQTLQETQYF. As DNA, the CDR3 is TGTGCCAGCACACAGACTCTCCAAGAGACCCAGTACTTC.

This clonotype occurred many times. The rearrangement joins TRBV10-3 to TRBJ2-3, with D hard to call. V lost 9 bases, J lost 3 bases, and 16 bases lay in between. Germline lookup yields CDR1 ENHRY and CDR2 SYGVKD. The CDR3 loop spans 14 amino acids. DNA of the CDR3: TGTGCCATTGGGGAACTCGTTAGTACAGATACGCAGTATTTT. Translation: CAIGELVSTDTQYF.

This rearrangement joins TRBV11-2 to TRBJ2-2; D gene uncertain. V gave up 7 bases and J gave up 6 bases, with 15 bases separating them. Germline values: CDR1 SGHAT, CDR2 FQNNGV. This CDR3 has 14 amino acids. The CDR3 loop is CASTPQAGPGELFF. The CDR3 coding sequence is TGTGCCAGCACCCCGCAGGCCGGACCCGGGGAGCTGTTTTTT. Supplemented by reference TRBV11-2 and TRBJ2-2, the full variable domain reads EAGVAQSPRYKIIEKRQSVAFWCNPISGHATLYWYQQILGQGPKLLIQFQNNGVVDDSQLPKDRFSAERLKGVDSTLKIQPAKLEDSAVYLCASTPQAGPGELFFGEGSRLTVL.

This clonotype came up many times. This rearrangement joins TRBV7-2 to TRBJ2-7; TRBD1 aligns across 8 bases. Trimming removed 4 bases from V and 3 bases from J; junction bases left unmatched: 8. In germline, CDR1 is SGHTA, CDR2 FQGNSA. This CDR3 has 15 amino acids. The CDR3 spells CASSSYRGSVYEQYF. Here the CDR3 DNA reads TGTGCCAGCAGCTCATACAGGGGGAGCGTCTACGAGCAGTACTTC. The variable domain in full, completed from reference TRBV7-2 and TRBJ2-7, reads GAGVSQSPSNKVTEKGKDVELRCDPISGHTALYWYRQSLGQGLEFLIYFQGNSAPDKSGLPSDRFSAERTGGSVSTLTIQRTQQEDSAVYLCASSSYRGSVYEQYFGPGTRLTVT.

This rearrangement joins TRBV10-3 to TRBJ2-7; 9 positions agree with TRBD1. Germline V lookup: CDR1 ENHRY, CDR2 SYGVKD. There are 13 residues in the CDR3. Trimming at V came to 6 bases and at J to 6 bases, leaving 6 bases not matched to a gene. This CDR3 is CAISRDRVREQYF. The CDR3 DNA sequence: TGTGCCATCAGCCGGGACAGGGTTCGCGAGCAGTACTTC.

This clonotype was recorded at least ten times. V is TRBV7-2 and J is TRBJ2-5; TRBD1 matches 8 bases. Germline V gives CDR1 SGHTA, CDR2 FQGNSA. V lost 4 bases, J lost 5 bases, and 12 bases stayed unmatched. The CDR3 has 16 amino acids. This chain's CDR3 is CASSWSFGQGEETQYF. CDR3 sequence (DNA): TGTGCCAGCAGCTGGTCGTTTGGACAGGGTGAGGAGACCCAGTACTTC.

The rearrangement links TRBV7-9 to TRBJ2-7; TRBD2 aligns across 7 bases. Losses at the gene ends were 5 bases for V and 0 bases for J; bases not matched to a gene: 10. The CDR3 spans 16 residues. In germline, CDR1 is SEHNR, CDR2 FQNEAQ (reference sequence). DNA for the CDR3: TGTGCCAGCAGCCCCGGGGGGAGCCTAGCCTCCTACGAGCAGTACTTC. This sequence encodes CASSPGGSLASYEQYF.

This clonotype was recorded many times. The rearrangement links TRBV15 to TRBJ1-5; D remains ambiguous. The ends were cut back, 0 bases at V and 6 bases at J, with 24 bases in the middle. Germline CDR1 reads LNHNV; CDR2 reads YYDKDF (reference sequence). The CDR3 has 19 residues. Here the CDR3 DNA reads TGTGCCACCAGCAGAGACCAGATGTTAGACCTGTTCAACGCTCAGCCCCAGCATTTT. Its protein product is CATSRDQMLDLFNAQPQHF.

The chain uses TRBV6-6 and TRBJ1-1, with D unresolved. From germline, CDR1 is MNHNY and CDR2 SVGAGI (reference sequence). CDR3 length: 15 residues. The ends were cut back, 4 bases at V and 7 bases at J, with 19 bases in the middle. The CDR3 reads CASSLESYGLNEAFF. As DNA, the CDR3 is TGTGCCAGCAGTTTGGAATCGTACGGGCTGAATGAAGCTTTCTTT.

This clonotype was observed a handful of times. The chain recombines TRBV5-4 with TRBJ2-4, with D perhaps matching TRBD1 (6 bases). Germline V gene sequence: CDR1 SGHNT, CDR2 YYREEE (reference sequence). CDR3 length: 16 residues. Between the trimmed V and J ends, which lost 1 base and 0 bases, there was a span of 11 bases. The CDR3 loop is CASSLRGTLAKNIQYF. CDR3 in DNA: TGTGCCAGCAGCTTGAGGGGGACACTAGCCAAAAACATTCAGTACTTC. Using reference TRBV5-4 and TRBJ2-4 for the parts outside the CDR3, the full variable domain is ETGVTQSPTHLIKTRGQQVTLRCSSQSGHNTVSWYQQALGQGPQFIFQYYREEENGRGNFPPRFSGLQFPNYSSELNVNALELDDSALYLCASSLRGTLAKNIQYFGAGTRLSVL.

This clonotype was observed a handful of times. The chain uses TRBV20-1 and TRBJ2-7, with 9 bases fitting TRBD1. The length of the CDR3 is 20 residues. CDR1 is DFQATT, CDR2 SNEGSKA, per germline (reference sequence). Losses at the gene ends were 5 bases for V and 4 bases for J; bases not matched to a gene: 27. The CDR3 DNA follows: TGCAGTGCTCGAGGTACAGCGGAGATCGCCGACGGGACAGGGCTGTACGAGCAGTACTTC. It codes for CSARGTAEIADGTGLYEQYF.

This clonotype was counted at least ten times. The V and J genes are TRBV7-8 and TRBJ1-3, with TRBD1 matching over 7 bases. V lost 5 bases and J lost 1; bases outside the gene matches: 14. This CDR3 region has 18 residues. Germline CDR1 and CDR2: SGHVS and FQNEAQ. CDR3 sequence: CASSGLGQAGGSGNTIYF. In DNA form, the CDR3 reads TGTGCCAGCAGCGGACTTGGACAGGCCGGAGGGTCTGGAAACACCATATATTTT.

The chain links TRBV28 to TRBJ1-4; D gene ambiguous. CDR3 size: 16 residues. The germline V gene has CDR1 MDHEN and CDR2 SYDVKM. The V and J ends lost 6 bases and 0 bases respectively, with 14 bases between them. CDR3 region: CASSPTAQATNEKLFF. DNA for the CDR3: TGTGCCAGCAGCCCCACCGCACAAGCAACTAATGAAAAACTGTTTTTT.